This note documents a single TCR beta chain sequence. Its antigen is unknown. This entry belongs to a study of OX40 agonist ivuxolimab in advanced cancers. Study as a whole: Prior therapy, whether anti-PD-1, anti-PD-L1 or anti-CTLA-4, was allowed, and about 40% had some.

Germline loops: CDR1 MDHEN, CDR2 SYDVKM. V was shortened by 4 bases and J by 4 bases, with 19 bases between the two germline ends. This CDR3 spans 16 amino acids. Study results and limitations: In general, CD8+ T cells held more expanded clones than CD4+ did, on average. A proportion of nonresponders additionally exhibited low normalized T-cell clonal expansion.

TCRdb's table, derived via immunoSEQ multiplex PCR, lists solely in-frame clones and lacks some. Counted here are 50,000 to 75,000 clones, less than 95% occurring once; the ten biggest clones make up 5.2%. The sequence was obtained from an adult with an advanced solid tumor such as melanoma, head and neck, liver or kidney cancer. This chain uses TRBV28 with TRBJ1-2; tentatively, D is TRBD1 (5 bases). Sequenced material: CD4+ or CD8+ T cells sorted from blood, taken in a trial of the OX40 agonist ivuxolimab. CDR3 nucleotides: TGTGCCAGCAGTTCTGGGCCCGGGACGGCGCCCTATGGCTACACCTTC. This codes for CASSSGPGTAPYGYTF.